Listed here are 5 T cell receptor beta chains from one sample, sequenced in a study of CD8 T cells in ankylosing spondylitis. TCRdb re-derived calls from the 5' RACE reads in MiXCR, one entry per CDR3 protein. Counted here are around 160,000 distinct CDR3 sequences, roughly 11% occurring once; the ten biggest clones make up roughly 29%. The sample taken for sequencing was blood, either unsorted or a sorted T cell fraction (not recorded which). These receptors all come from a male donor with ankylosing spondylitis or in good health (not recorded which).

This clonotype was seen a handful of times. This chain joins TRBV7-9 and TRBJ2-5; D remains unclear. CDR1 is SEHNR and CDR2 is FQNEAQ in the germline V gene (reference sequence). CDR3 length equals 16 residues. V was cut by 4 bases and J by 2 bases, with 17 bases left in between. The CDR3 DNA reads TGTGCCAGCAGCTCCTCCCCCAGACTCAGTCAAGAGACCCAGTACTTC. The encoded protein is CASSSSPRLSQETQYF.

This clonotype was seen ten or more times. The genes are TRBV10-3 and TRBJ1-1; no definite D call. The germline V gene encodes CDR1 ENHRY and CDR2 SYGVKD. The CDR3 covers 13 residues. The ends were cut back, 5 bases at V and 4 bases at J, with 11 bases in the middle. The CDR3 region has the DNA TGTGCCATCAGTCTGACGACGGTCACTGAAGCTTTCTTT. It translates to CAISLTTVTEAFF.

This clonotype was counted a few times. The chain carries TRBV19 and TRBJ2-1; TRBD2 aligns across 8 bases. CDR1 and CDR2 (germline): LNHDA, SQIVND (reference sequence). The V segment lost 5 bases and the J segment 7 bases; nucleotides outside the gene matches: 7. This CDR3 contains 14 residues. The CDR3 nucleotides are TGTGCCAGTAGTCCAACGGGAGGGGGGAATGAGCAGTTCTTC. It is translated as CASSPTGGGNEQFF.

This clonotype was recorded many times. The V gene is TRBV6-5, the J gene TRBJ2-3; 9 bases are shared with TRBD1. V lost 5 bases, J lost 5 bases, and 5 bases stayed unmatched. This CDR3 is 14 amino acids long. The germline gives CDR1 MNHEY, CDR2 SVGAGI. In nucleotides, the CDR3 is TGTGCCAGCAGTCCTCGACAGGGGGAAGATACGCAGTATTTT. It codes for CASSPRQGEDTQYF.

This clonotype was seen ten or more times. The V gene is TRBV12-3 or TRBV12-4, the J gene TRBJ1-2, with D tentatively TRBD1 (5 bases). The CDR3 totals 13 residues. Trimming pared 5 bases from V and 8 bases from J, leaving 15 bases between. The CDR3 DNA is TGTGCCAGCAGTCCCATGGGGGTCCGGGGCTACACCTTC. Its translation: CASSPMGVRGYTF.